This T cell receptor beta chain was sequenced in a study of T cells in narcolepsy. Study-level findings and limits: No autoreactive T cell clone sequences appeared in some memory CD4+ repertoires.

This CDR3 region has 14 residues. The J segment lost 7 bases and the V segment lost 6 bases, leaving 8 bases of the junction unmatched. Per the germline V gene, CDR1 is SGHRS and CDR2 is YFSETQ. Measured with immunoSEQ multiplex PCR; TCRdb has only the in-frame clones, and not every one. The top ten hold approximately 1.3% of the sample, which has some 23,000 clones, just under 85% seen once. In this sample, this clone turned up once. The antigen remains undetermined. The gene calls are TRBV5-1 and TRBJ1-5; 9 nucleotides match TRBD1. This receptor was identified in a human donor with narcolepsy. Sequencing used CD45RA- memory CD4+ T cells from PBMCs. The CDR3 spells CASTPTGGGQPQHF. In DNA, the CDR3 is TGCGCCAGCACTCCCACAGGGGGCGGACAGCCCCAGCATTTT.